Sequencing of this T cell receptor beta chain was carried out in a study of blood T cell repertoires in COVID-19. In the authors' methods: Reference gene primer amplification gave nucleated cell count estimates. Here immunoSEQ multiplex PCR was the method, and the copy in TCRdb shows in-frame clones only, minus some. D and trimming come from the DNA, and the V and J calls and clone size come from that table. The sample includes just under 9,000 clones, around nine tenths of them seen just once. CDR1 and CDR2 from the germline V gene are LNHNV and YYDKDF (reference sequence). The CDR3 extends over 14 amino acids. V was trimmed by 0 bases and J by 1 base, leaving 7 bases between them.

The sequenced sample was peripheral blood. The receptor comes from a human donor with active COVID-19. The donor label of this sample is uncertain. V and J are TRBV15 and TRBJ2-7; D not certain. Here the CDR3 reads CATSRDLSSYEQYV. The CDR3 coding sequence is TGTGCCACCAGCAGAGATCTATCGTCCTACGAGCAGTACGTC.